This T cell receptor beta chain was found in a study of T cells in Graves' hyperthyroidism and ophthalmopathy. In its sample, this clonotype was seen a few times. Amplified TCR beta CDR3 regions came from RNA transcripts. A set of HTBI primers served as the primers for a first-round RT-PCR of the TCR CDR3. Using its own MiXCR run on the multiplex PCR reads, TCRdb lists one record per CDR3 protein. The data show hundreds of thousands of distinct CDR3 sequences, 45% seen once. Trimming took off 3 bases at V and 2 bases at J, with 7 bases between the two ends. The CDR3 runs 13 residues. Germline assignment: CDR1 LNHDA and CDR2 SQIVND (reference sequence).

The TCR comes from an adult man with Graves' disease, either hyperthyroidism or ophthalmopathy (not recorded which). The V and J genes are TRBV19 and TRBJ1-1; D gene uncertain. Sample: peripheral blood or thyroid tissue (not recorded which). The CDR3 region has the DNA TGTGCCAGTAGTATGTTGGGAAACACTGAAGCTTTCTTT. Protein: CASSMLGNTEAFF.